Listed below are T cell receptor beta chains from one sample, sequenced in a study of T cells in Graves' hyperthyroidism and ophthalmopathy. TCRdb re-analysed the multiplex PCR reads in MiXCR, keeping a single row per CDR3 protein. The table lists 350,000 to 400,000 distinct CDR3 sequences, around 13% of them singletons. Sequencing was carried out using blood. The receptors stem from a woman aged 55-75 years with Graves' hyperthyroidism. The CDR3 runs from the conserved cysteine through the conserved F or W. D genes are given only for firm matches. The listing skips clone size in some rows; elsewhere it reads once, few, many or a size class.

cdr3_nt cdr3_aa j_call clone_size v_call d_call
TGCAGTGCTAGGGCTCCGGGACAGGGGTCTGAAAAACTGTTTTTT CSARAPGQGSEKLFF TRBJ1-4 many TRBV20-1 TRBD1
TGTGCCAGCAATCCGGGACAGGGCGTCTACGAGCAGTACTTC CASNPGQGVYEQYF TRBJ2-7 many TRBV28 TRBD1
TGCGCCAGCAGCCCGTATAGACTAGCGGGAGATAATGAGCAGTTCTTC CASSPYRLAGDNEQFF TRBJ2-1 - TRBV5-1 TRBD2
TGCGCCAGCAGCCAATTGGGACAGGGTGCTGAAAAACTGTTTTTT CASSQLGQGAEKLFF TRBJ1-4 - TRBV4-1 TRBD1
TGTGCCAGCACCCCTGACAGGGGAAGCTATGGCTACACCTTC CASTPDRGSYGYTF TRBJ1-2 many TRBV11-1 TRBD1
TGTGCCAGCAGAAGGACCACAGGGACGGGACAAGAGACCCAGTACTTC CASRRTTGTGQETQYF TRBJ2-5 many TRBV2 -
TGCGCCAGCAGCCAATCCCCGGTCGGGGGAACAGATACGCAGTATTTT CASSQSPVGGTDTQYF TRBJ2-3 - TRBV4-1 -
TGTGCCAGCACCTCAGGTGGGAGGGGCGCAGATACGCAGTATTTT CASTSGGRGADTQYF TRBJ2-3 few TRBV9 TRBD2
TGCAGTGCTTCGCCTGAGGCGGGGTGGGGGCAAGTTGAGCAGTACTTC CSASPEAGWGQVEQYF TRBJ2-7 many TRBV20-1 -
TGTGCCAGTAGTATAGGAGCGGGTACCCCTTACGAGCAGTACTTC CASSIGAGTPYEQYF TRBJ2-7 few TRBV19 -
TGTGCCAGCAGTCCCATGGAGCACGTCACAGATACGCAGTATTTT CASSPMEHVTDTQYF TRBJ2-3 many TRBV3-1 -
TGTGCCAGCAGTAACAGGATTCATAATTCACCCCTCCACTTT CASSNRIHNSPLHF TRBJ1-6 many TRBV12-3/TRBV12-4 -
TGTGCCTGGAGTGCGAGCGGAGCTAGCACAGATACGCAGTATTTT CAWSASGASTDTQYF TRBJ2-3 few TRBV30 -
TGCGCCAGCAGCTTGGACTTAGGGACAGCACAAGAGACCCAGTACTTC CASSLDLGTAQETQYF TRBJ2-5 few TRBV5-1 TRBD1
TGCGCCAGCAGGCTAGCGGGAGCAGGTGAGCAGTTCTTC CASRLAGAGEQFF TRBJ2-1 many TRBV10-2 TRBD2
TGTGCCACCCAGGGATCAGGGGTTCGCTACAATGAGCAGTTCTTC CATQGSGVRYNEQFF TRBJ2-1 many TRBV24-1 -
TGTGCCAGCAGCCGCAGAGGTTTTGGGGGCTACACCTTC CASSRRGFGGYTF TRBJ1-2 - TRBV12-3/TRBV12-4 -
TGCAGTGCTAGAGGGGGAGAGGGCATTCAGTACTTC CSARGGEGIQYF TRBJ2-4 few TRBV20-1 -
TGTGCCAGCAGGGAGACAGGGGAAAGGGATGGCTACACCTTC CASRETGERDGYTF TRBJ1-2 few TRBV12-3/TRBV12-4 TRBD1
TGTGCCAGCTCACCATGGGCTAGCGCACCTCCTAACGAGCAGTACTTC CASSPWASAPPNEQYF TRBJ2-7 - TRBV18 -
TGTGCCAGCAGCTTGGGCTCCGTGAATGAGCAGTTCTTC CASSLGSVNEQFF TRBJ2-1 many TRBV5-5 -
TGTGCCAGCTCAGGGGATGATGAAAAACTGTTTTTT CASSGDDEKLFF TRBJ1-4 many TRBV18 -
TGTGCCAGTAGTGTTCTAGCGGGAGAGACAGATACGCAGTATTTT CASSVLAGETDTQYF TRBJ2-3 - TRBV19 TRBD2
TGTGCCCTGGCTAGCGGGAGTAATGAGCAGTTCTTC CALASGSNEQFF TRBJ2-1 many TRBV2 TRBD2
TGTGCCAGCAGCTTAGCACGCGGGGATGTAACCTACGAGCAGTACTTC CASSLARGDVTYEQYF TRBJ2-7 many TRBV11-3 -
TGTGCCAGCAGTGAAGACGGGCGGGGCTACTATGGCTACACCTTC CASSEDGRGYYGYTF TRBJ1-2 many TRBV6-1 -
TGCAGCGTTGGAGCGGCTGGAAACACCATATATTTT CSVGAAGNTIYF TRBJ1-3 few TRBV29-1 -
TGCAGTGCAGACGGGACTAGCGGGAGAGGTGGCACAGATACGCAGTATTTT CSADGTSGRGGTDTQYF TRBJ2-3 many TRBV20-1 TRBD2
TGTGCCAGTAGGCGGACACAGGGCAGCTACACCTTC CASRRTQGSYTF TRBJ1-2 few TRBV19 -
TGTGCCTGGAGTGGTGGCGCCTACGAGCAGTACTTC CAWSGGAYEQYF TRBJ2-7 many TRBV30 -
TGTGCCAGCAGCTTTTTGAGCAGGGGTACTGAAGCTTTCTTT CASSFLSRGTEAFF TRBJ1-1 many TRBV11-2 -
TGTGCCAGCAGCCAAAGCGGGAGGGGGCACGGGGAGCTGTTTTTT CASSQSGRGHGELFF TRBJ2-2 - TRBV7-9 TRBD2
TGTGCCAGCAGTTACTACTCGGCTAGCGGGAGTGTAACCCAGTACTTC CASSYYSASGSVTQYF TRBJ2-5 many TRBV6-2/TRBV6-3 TRBD2
TGTACCAGCAGCTCATCCCCCTCTGGAGATACGCAGTATTTT CTSSSSPSGDTQYF TRBJ2-3 many TRBV7-3 -
TGTGCCTGGAGCCTCCTTTACGAGCAGTACTTC CAWSLLYEQYF TRBJ2-7 many TRBV30 -
TGTGCCAGCAGCTCCGGGACGGCCCCTAAGGAGCAGTACTTC CASSSGTAPKEQYF TRBJ2-7 - TRBV11-2 -
TGCGCCAGCAGCCAAGATGGTACGGTCCGCAGAAATACGCAGTATTTT CASSQDGTVRRNTQYF TRBJ2-3 few TRBV4-1 -
TGTGCCACCAGTGATTTGCCTGGCCAGAGCTCCTACAATGAGCAGTTCTTC CATSDLPGQSSYNEQFF TRBJ2-1 - TRBV24-1 -
TGTGCCAGCAGTGAAATGAGCGACTATGGCTACACCTTC CASSEMSDYGYTF TRBJ1-2 many TRBV6-1 -
TGTGCCAGCAGCAGCAACGGGTTGGAGACCCAGTACTTC CASSSNGLETQYF TRBJ2-5 many TRBV7-3 -
TGTGCCAGCAGTTTTACCCGACTAGCGGGCTCCTACAATGAGCAGTTCTTC CASSFTRLAGSYNEQFF TRBJ2-1 few TRBV12-3/TRBV12-4 TRBD2
TGTGCCAGCAGTGATTACACCGGGACAGGGGTCACAGATACGCAGTATTTT CASSDYTGTGVTDTQYF TRBJ2-3 - TRBV25-1 TRBD1
TGTGCCAGCAGTTTAATGGGCGGGAGGGTTGGCAATGAGCAGTTCTTC CASSLMGGRVGNEQFF TRBJ2-1 many TRBV28 TRBD2
TGTGCCAGCAGCATACAAGCGGGGGGCGCGGGCTATGGCTACACCTTC CASSIQAGGAGYGYTF TRBJ1-2 - TRBV7-2 -
TGTGCCAGCAGTCCTTTGGGTGCCAGAGCGTATGAGCAGTTCTTC CASSPLGARAYEQFF TRBJ2-1 many TRBV7-9 -